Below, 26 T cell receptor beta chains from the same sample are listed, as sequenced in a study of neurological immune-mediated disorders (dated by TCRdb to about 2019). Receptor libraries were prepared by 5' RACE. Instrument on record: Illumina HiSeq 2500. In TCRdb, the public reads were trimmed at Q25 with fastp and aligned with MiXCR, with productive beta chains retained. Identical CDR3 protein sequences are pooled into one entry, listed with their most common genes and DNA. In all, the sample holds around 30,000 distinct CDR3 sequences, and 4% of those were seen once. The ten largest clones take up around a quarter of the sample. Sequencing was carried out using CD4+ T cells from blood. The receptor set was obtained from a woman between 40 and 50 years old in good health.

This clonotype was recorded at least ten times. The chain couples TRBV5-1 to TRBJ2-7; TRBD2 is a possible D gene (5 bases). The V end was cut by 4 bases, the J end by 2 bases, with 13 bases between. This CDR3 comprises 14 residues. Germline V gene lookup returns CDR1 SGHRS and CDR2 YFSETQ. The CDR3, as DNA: TGCGCCAGCAGCATCCGGGGAGCCCCCTACGAGCAGTACTTC. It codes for CASSIRGAPYEQYF.

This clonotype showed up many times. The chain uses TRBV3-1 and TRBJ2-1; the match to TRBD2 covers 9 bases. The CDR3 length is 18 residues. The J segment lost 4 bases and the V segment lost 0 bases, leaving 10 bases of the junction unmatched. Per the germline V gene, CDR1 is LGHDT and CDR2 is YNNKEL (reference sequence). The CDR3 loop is CASSQEKGGGRGYNEQFF. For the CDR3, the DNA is TGTGCCAGCAGCCAAGAAAAGGGTGGCGGGAGGGGGTACAATGAGCAGTTCTTC.

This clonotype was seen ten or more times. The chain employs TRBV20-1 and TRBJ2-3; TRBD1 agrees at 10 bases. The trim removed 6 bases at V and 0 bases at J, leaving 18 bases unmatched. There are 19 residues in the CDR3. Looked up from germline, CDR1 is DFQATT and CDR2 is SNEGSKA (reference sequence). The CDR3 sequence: CSATSLKLRQGASTDTQYF. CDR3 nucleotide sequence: TGCAGTGCCACGTCCCTAAAACTGAGACAGGGGGCTAGCACAGATACGCAGTATTTT.

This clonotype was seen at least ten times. CDR3 sequence reads: CASSPSGVSTDTQYF. The CDR3 DNA follows: TGTGCCAGCAGCCCTAGCGGGGTGAGCACAGATACGCAGTATTTT. The rearrangement joins TRBV12-3 or TRBV12-4 to TRBJ2-3, with 9 bases matching TRBD2. V trimming: 6 bases; J trimming: 0 bases; junction bases outside the gene matches: 4. CDR3 length equals 15 residues.

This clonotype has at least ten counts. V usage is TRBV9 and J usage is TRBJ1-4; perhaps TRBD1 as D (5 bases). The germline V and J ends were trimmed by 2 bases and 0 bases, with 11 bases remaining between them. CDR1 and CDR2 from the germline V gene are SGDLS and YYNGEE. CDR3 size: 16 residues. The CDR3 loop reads CASSVSTGATNEKLFF. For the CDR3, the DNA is TGTGCCAGCAGCGTCTCCACGGGGGCAACTAATGAAAAACTGTTTTTT.

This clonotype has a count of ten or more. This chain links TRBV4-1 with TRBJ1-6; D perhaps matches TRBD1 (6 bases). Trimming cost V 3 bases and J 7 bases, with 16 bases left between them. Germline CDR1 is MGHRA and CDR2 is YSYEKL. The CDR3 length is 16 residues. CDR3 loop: CASSQGGGFNNSPLHF. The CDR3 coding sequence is TGCGCCAGCAGCCAGGGTGGGGGCTTTAACAATTCACCCCTCCACTTT.

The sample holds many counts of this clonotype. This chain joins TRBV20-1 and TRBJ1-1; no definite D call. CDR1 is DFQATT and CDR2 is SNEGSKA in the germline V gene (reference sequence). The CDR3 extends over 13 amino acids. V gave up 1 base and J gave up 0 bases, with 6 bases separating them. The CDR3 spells CSARGQMNTEAFF. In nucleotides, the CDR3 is TGCAGTGCTAGAGGGCAAATGAACACTGAAGCTTTCTTT.

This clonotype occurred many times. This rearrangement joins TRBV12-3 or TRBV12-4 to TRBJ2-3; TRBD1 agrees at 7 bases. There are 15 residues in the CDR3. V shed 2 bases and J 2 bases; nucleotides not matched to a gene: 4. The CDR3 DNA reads TGTGCCAGCAGTTTAATGGACAGGAACACAGATACGCAGTATTTT. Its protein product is CASSLMDRNTDTQYF.

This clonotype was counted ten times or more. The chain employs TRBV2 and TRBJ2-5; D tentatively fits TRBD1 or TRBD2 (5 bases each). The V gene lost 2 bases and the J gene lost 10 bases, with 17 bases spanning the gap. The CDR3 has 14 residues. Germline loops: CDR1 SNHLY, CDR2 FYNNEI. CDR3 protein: CASSESWSGGYQYF. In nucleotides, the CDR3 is TGTGCCAGCAGTGAAAGTTGGTCTGGGGGATACCAGTACTTC.

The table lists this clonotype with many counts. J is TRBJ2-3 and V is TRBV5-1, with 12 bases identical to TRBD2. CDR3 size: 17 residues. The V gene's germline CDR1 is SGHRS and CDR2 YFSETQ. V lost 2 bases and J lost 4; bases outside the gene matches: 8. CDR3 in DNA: TGCGCCAGCAGCTTATTGACTAGCGGGAGACGAGCAGATACGCAGTATTTT. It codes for CASSLLTSGRRADTQYF.

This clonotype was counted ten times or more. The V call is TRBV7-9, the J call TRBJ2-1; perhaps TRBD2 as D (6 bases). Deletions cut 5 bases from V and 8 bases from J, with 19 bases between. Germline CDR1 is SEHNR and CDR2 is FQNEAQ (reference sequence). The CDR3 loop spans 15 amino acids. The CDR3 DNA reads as TGTGCCAGCAGCCACGGCGGGATACGTGGTGATGAGCAGTTCTTC. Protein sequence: CASSHGGIRGDEQFF.

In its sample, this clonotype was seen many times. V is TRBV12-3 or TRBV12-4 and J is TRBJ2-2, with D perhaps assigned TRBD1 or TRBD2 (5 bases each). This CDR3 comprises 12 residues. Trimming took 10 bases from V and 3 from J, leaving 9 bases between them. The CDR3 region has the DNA TGTGCCACGGGACGGGACACCGGGGAGCTGTTTTTT. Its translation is CATGRDTGELFF.

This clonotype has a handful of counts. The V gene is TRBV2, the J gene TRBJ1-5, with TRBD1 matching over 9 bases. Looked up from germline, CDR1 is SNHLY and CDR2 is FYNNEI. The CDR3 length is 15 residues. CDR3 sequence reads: CVGNPGQGGNQPQHF. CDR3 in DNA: TGTGTCGGCAACCCGGGACAGGGTGGCAATCAGCCCCAGCATTTT.

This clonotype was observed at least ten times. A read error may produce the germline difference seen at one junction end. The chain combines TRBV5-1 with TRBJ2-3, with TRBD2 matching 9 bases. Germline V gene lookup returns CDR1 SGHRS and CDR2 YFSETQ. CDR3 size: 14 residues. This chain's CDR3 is CASSPGTSKDTQYF. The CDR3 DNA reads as TGCGCCAGCAGCCCCGGGACTAGCAAAGATACGCAGTATTTT. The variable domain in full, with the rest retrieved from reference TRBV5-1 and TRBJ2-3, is KAGVTQTPRYLIKTRGQQVTLSCSPISGHRSVSWYQQTPGQGLQFLFEYFSETQRNKGNFPGRFSGRQFSNSRSEMNVSTLELGDSALYLCASSPGTSKDTQYFGPGTRLTVL.

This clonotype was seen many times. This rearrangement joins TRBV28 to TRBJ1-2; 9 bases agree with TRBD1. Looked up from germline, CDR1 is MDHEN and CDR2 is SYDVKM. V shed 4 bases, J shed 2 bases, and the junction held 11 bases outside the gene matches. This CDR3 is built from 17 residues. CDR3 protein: CASSSRTGVLLNYGYTF. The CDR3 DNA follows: TGTGCCAGCAGTTCCCGGACAGGGGTCCTGCTAAACTATGGCTACACCTTC.

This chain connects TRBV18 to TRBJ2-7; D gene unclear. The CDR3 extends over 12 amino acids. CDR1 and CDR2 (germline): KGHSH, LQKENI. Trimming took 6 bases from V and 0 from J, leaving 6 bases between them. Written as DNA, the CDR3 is TGTGCCAGCTCCTCTGCCTCCTACGAGCAGTACTTC. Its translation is CASSSASYEQYF. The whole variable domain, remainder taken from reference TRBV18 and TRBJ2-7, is NAGVMQNPRHLVRRRGQEARLRCSPMKGHSHVYWYRQLPEEGLKFMVYLQKENIIDESGMPKERFSAEFPKEGPSILRIQQVVRGDSAAYFCASSSASYEQYFGPGTRLTVT.

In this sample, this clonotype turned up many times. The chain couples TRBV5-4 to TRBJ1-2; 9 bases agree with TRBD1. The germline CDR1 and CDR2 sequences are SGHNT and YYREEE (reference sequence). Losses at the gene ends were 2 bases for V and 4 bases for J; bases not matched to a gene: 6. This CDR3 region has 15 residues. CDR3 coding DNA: TGTGCCAGCAGCTTCCGGGACAGGGTGGCCTATGGCTACACCTTC. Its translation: CASSFRDRVAYGYTF. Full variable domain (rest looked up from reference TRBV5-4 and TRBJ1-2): ETGVTQSPTHLIKTRGQQVTLRCSSQSGHNTVSWYQQALGQGPQFIFQYYREEENGRGNFPPRFSGLQFPNYSSELNVNALELDDSALYLCASSFRDRVAYGYTFGSGTRLTVV.

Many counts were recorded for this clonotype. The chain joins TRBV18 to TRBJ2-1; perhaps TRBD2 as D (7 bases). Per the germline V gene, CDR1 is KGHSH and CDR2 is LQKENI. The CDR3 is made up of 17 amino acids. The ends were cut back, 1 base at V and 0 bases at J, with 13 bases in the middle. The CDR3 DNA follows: TGTGCCAGCTCACCACGGGCGGGGGCGAGCTCCTACAATGAGCAGTTCTTC. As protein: CASSPRAGASSYNEQFF.

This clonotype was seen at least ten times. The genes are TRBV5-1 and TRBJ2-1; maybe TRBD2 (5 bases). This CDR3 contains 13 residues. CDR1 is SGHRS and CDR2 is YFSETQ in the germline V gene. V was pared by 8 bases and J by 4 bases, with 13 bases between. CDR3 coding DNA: TGCGCCAGTCACCTCCGCGGGTACAATGAGCAGTTCTTC. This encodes CASHLRGYNEQFF.

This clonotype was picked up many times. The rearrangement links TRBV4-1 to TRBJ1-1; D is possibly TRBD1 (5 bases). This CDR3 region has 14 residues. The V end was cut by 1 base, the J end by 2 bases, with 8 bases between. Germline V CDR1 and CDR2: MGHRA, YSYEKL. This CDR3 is CASSQVGLNTEAFF. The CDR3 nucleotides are TGCGCCAGCAGCCAAGTGGGACTTAACACTGAAGCTTTCTTT.

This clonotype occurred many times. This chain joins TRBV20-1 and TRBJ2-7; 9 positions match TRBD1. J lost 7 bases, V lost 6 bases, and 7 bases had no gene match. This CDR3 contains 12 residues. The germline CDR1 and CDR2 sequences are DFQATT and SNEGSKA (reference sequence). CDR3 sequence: CSAGTGSREQYF. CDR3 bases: TGCAGTGCCGGGACAGGGTCTCGGGAGCAGTACTTC.

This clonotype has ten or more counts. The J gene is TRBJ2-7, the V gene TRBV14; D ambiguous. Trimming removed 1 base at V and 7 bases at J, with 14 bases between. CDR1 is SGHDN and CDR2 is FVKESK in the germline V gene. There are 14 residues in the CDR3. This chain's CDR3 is CASSQGAQLGEQYF. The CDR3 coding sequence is TGTGCCAGCAGCCAAGGGGCGCAATTGGGGGAGCAGTACTTC. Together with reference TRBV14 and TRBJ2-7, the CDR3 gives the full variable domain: EAGVTQFPSHSVIEKGQTVTLRCDPISGHDNLYWYRRVMGKEIKFLLHFVKESKQDESGMPNNRFLAERTGGTYSTLKVQPAELEDSGVYFCASSQGAQLGEQYFGPGTRLTVT.

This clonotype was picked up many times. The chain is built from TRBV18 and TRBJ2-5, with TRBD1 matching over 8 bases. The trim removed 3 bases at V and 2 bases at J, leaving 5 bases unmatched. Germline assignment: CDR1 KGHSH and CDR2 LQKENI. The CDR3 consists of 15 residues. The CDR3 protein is CASSPGQGGQETQYF. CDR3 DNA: TGTGCCAGCTCACCCGGACAGGGAGGTCAAGAGACCCAGTACTTC.

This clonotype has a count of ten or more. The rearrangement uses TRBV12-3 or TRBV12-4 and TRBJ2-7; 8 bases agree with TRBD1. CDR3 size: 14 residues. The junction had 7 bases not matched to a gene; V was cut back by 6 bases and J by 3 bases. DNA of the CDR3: TGTGCCAGCAGCCACTCAGGGGGCAGCTACGAGCAGTACTTC. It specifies CASSHSGGSYEQYF.

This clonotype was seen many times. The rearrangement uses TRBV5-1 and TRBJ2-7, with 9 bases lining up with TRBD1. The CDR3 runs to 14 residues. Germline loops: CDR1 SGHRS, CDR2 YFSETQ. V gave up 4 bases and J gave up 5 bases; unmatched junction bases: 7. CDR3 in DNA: TGCGCCAGCAGCGAACAGGGGGCGCGGAACGAGCAGTACTTC. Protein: CASSEQGARNEQYF.

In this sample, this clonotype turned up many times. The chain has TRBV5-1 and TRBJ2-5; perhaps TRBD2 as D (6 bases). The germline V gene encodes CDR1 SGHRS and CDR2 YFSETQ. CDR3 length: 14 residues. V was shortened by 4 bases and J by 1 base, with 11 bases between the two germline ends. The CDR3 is CASSLGTLQETQYF. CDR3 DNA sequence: TGCGCCAGCAGCCTAGGGACTCTCCAAGAGACCCAGTACTTC.